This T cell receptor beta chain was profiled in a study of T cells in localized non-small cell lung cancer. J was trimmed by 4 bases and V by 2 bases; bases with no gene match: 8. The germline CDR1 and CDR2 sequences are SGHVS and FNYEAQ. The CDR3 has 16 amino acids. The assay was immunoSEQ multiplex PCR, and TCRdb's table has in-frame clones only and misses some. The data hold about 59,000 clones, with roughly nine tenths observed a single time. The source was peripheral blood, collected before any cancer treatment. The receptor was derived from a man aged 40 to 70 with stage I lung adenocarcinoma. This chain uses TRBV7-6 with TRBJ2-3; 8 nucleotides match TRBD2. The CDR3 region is CASSLFAGGVSDTQYF. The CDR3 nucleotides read TGTGCCAGCAGCTTATTCGCGGGAGGAGTATCAGATACGCAGTATTTT.